These 17 T cell receptor beta chains originate from one sample sequenced in a study of T cells in Graves' hyperthyroidism and ophthalmopathy (dated by TCRdb to the late 2010s). The library came from multiplex PCR. Sequenced using an Illumina HiSeq 2000. TCR beta CDR3 regions were amplified from RNA transcripts. A first-round RT-PCR of the TCR CDR3 used the HTBI primer set with the Qiagen OneStep RT-PCR kit. TCRdb trimmed public reads at Q25 via fastp, called clones via MiXCR and kept in-frame beta chains. Rows with one shared CDR3 protein collapse into an entry with the most common genes and DNA. The sample table contains 350,000 or so distinct CDR3 sequences; only one count was recorded for about a sixth of them. The ten largest clonotypes hold around 16% of the sample. Sequenced material: blood. Receptors originate from a middle-aged woman with Graves' ophthalmopathy.

The chain employs TRBV2 and TRBJ1-2, with 8 bases lining up with TRBD1. This CDR3 comprises 14 residues. The J segment lost 2 bases and the V segment lost 4 bases, leaving 3 bases of the junction unmatched. Looked up from germline, CDR1 is SNHLY and CDR2 is FYNNEI. The DNA for the CDR3 is TGTGCCAGCAGTGCCGGGACAGGAAACTATGGCTACACCTTC. Encoded protein: CASSAGTGNYGYTF.

Comment on this clonotype: The junction and the germline gene differ at one end; a read error may be behind it. J is TRBJ2-7 and V is TRBV28; unclear D gene. The CDR3 contains 15 residues. Per the germline V gene, CDR1 is MDHEN and CDR2 is SYDVKM. Written as DNA, the CDR3 is TGTGCCAGCAGTTTATGGGTCAGGAGCTCCTACGAACAGTACTTC. Translating it yields CASSLWVRSSYEQYF.

This clonotype appeared many times. This chain links TRBV30 with TRBJ1-5; maybe TRBD1 (5 bases). Trimming removed 2 bases at V and 0 bases at J, with 17 bases between. Germline V gene lookup returns CDR1 GTSNPN and CDR2 SVGIG (reference sequence). This CDR3 region has 17 residues. The CDR3: CAWSRGDHKPSNQPQHF. The CDR3, as DNA: TGTGCCTGGAGTCGGGGGGACCACAAGCCTAGCAATCAGCCCCAGCATTTT.

This clonotype was counted many times. The CDR3 loop is CASSYPILGGEGWNTEAFF. The DNA for the CDR3 is TGTGCCAGCAGTTACCCGATATTGGGTGGGGAAGGGTGGAACACTGAAGCTTTCTTT. The genes are TRBV6-2 or TRBV6-3 and TRBJ1-1; D remains ambiguous. The CDR3 extends over 19 amino acids. Germline assignment: CDR1 MNHEY and CDR2 SVGEGT. The V end was cut by 2 bases, the J end by 1 base, with 23 bases between.

This clonotype has ten or more counts. No conserved phenylalanine or tryptophan ends this CDR3, so it is likely a read error. The rearrangement joins TRBV6-4 to TRBJ2-3; 7 bases line up with TRBD2. CDR3 size: 16 residues. Germline trimming cut 0 bases from V and 2 bases from J; bases unmatched to any gene: 5. Germline CDR1 is MRHNA and CDR2 is SNTAGT. DNA of the CDR3: TGTGCCAGCAGTGACTCGCCTAGCGGAACCACAGATACGCAGTATCTT. This codes for CASSDSPSGTTDTQYL.

This clonotype was observed many times. Here the CDR3 DNA reads TGTGCCAGCACCCCGAAGGGTCAAGAGACCCAGTACTTC. Amino acids: CASTPKGQETQYF. The chain is built from TRBV27 and TRBJ2-5; D remains unclear. The CDR3 consists of 13 residues. The V end lost 7 bases, the J end lost 2 bases, and 11 bases lay between the germline ends. In germline, CDR1 is MNHEY, CDR2 SMNVEV (reference sequence).

This clonotype was counted ten times or more. The V gene is TRBV12-3 or TRBV12-4, the J gene TRBJ2-2; no clear D. This CDR3 is built from 13 residues. The V end was cut by 2 bases, the J end by 10 bases, with 11 bases between. The DNA of the CDR3 is TGTGCCAGCAGTTTATATCCCCCCGAGGAGCTGTTTTTT. Translating it yields CASSLYPPEELFF.

This clonotype occurred many times. The rearrangement links TRBV6-2 or TRBV6-3 to TRBJ1-2; 7 bases map to TRBD1. V gave up 5 bases and J gave up 8 bases; unmatched junction bases: 8. The CDR3 has 13 amino acids. Germline CDR1 MNHEY, CDR2 SVGEGT. The CDR3 spells CASSATTGRGYTF. The CDR3 DNA sequence: TGTGCCAGCAGTGCCACGACAGGGCGAGGCTACACCTTC.

This clonotype was seen ten or more times. The V call is TRBV20-1, the J call TRBJ1-5; 7 bases agree with TRBD1. CDR1 is DFQATT, CDR2 SNEGSKA, per germline (reference sequence). The CDR3 totals 15 residues. The junction had 9 bases not matched to a gene; V was cut back by 6 bases and J by 1 base. CDR3 sequence: CSAESRDSSNQPQHF. For the CDR3, the DNA is TGCAGTGCAGAGTCCCGGGACAGCAGCAATCAGCCCCAGCATTTT.

This clonotype was counted only a few times. The CDR3 nucleotides are TGTGCCAGCAGCTTGCCCGGACAGGGGGCGCGTGGCTACACCTTC. Translation: CASSLPGQGARGYTF. The chain couples TRBV5-5 to TRBJ1-2, with 11 bases lining up with TRBD1. CDR1 and CDR2 from the germline V gene are SGHKS and YYEKEE (reference sequence). The CDR3 extends over 15 amino acids. The V and J ends lost 1 base and 7 bases, in that order; junction bases with no gene match: 6.

This clonotype has ten or more counts. The gene calls are TRBV29-1 and TRBJ1-3; unclear D gene. Between the trimmed V and J ends, which lost 7 bases and 0 bases, there was a span of 19 bases. The CDR3 covers 16 residues. In germline, CDR1 is SQVTM, CDR2 ANQGSEA. CDR3 nucleotides: TGCAGCGCCTTGTTGGGTGGCAGGAACTCTGGAAACACCATATATTTT. Its protein is CSALLGGRNSGNTIYF.

Many counts were recorded for this clonotype. J is TRBJ2-7 and V is TRBV7-3, with D perhaps TRBD2 (5 bases). Trimming shortened V by 5 bases and J by 6 bases, and 14 bases separated the two germline ends. The CDR3 sequence is 13 residues long. The germline gives CDR1 SGHTA, CDR2 FQGTGA. This CDR3 reads CASSRRGGFEQYF. The CDR3 nucleotides are TGTGCCAGCAGCCGCCGCGGAGGTTTCGAGCAGTACTTC.

This clonotype was seen ten or more times. This chain links TRBV28 with TRBJ2-2; TRBD2 matches at 11 bases. Trimming took 10 bases from V and 6 from J; bases not matched to a gene: 4. The CDR3 runs to 13 residues. The germline V gene encodes CDR1 MDHEN and CDR2 SYDVKM. CDR3 amino acids: CAISGRAAGELFF. DNA for the CDR3: TGTGCCATTAGCGGGAGGGCCGCCGGGGAGCTGTTTTTT.

Many counts were recorded for this clonotype. V and J are TRBV5-1 and TRBJ2-5; D is unresolved. The germline V gene has CDR1 SGHRS and CDR2 YFSETQ. The CDR3 length is 12 residues. Trimming removed 2 bases from V and 5 bases from J, with 7 bases in between. Here the CDR3 reads CASSLESETQYF. In DNA, the CDR3 is TGCGCCAGCAGCTTAGAATCGGAGACCCAGTACTTC.

The V call is TRBV3-1, the J call TRBJ1-5; tentatively, D is TRBD1 (6 bases). The CDR3 covers 14 residues. Trimming stripped 4 bases from V and 7 bases from J, with 14 bases between. Germline-derived CDR1 and CDR2 are LGHDT and YNNKEL (reference sequence). Here the CDR3 reads CASSPDRNWQPQHF. DNA for the CDR3: TGTGCCAGCAGCCCCGACAGGAATTGGCAGCCCCAGCATTTT.

This clonotype was detected many times. A read error may explain this, as a much larger clone is one base away. The rearrangement joins TRBV2 to TRBJ1-2; 11 nucleotides match TRBD1. CDR1 is SNHLY and CDR2 is FYNNEI in the germline V gene. CDR3 length equals 15 residues. CDR3 bases: TGTGCCAGCAGCTCGGGACAGGGGGTGAACTATGGCTACGCCTTC. Translating it yields CASSSGQGVNYGYAF. The entire variable domain, with the rest obtained from reference TRBV2 and TRBJ1-2, is as follows: EPEVTQTPSHQVTQMGQEVILRCVPISNHLYFYWYRQILGQKVEFLVSFYNNEISEKSEIFDDQFSVERPDGSNFTLKIRSTKLEDSAMYFCASSSGQGVNYGYAFGSGTRLTVV.

The rearrangement uses TRBV4-1 and TRBJ1-1; 12 bases line up with TRBD1. The V gene end was trimmed by 1 base and the J gene end by 5 bases; junction bases not matched to a gene: 8. This CDR3 has 17 residues. CDR1 and CDR2 (germline): MGHRA, YSYEKL. Written as DNA, the CDR3 is TGCGCCAGCAGCCAAGTTGGGACAGGGGGCGCCGGGACTGAAGCTTTCTTT. Protein: CASSQVGTGGAGTEAFF.